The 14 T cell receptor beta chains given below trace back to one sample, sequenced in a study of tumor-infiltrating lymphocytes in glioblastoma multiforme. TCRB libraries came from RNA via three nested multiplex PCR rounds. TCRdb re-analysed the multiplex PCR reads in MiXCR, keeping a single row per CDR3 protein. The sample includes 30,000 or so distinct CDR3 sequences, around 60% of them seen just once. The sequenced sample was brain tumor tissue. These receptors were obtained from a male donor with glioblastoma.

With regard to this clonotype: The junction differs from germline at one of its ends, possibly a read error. The CDR3 is CASTAFDTEAYF. The CDR3, as DNA: TGTGCCAGCACCGCATTCGACACTGAAGCTTACTTT. The rearrangement links TRBV6-5 to TRBJ1-1; D remains unclear. The germline CDR1 and CDR2 sequences are MNHEY and SVGAGI. The CDR3 contains 12 residues.

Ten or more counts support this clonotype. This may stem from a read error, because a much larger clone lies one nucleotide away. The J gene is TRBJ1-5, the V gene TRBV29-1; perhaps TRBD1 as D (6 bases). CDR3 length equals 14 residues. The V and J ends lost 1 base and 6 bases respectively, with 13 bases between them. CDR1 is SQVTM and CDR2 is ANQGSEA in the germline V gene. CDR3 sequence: CSVEVGGIGQPQHF. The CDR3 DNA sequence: TGCAGCGTTGAAGTAGGGGGGATTGGTCAGCCCCAGCATTTT.

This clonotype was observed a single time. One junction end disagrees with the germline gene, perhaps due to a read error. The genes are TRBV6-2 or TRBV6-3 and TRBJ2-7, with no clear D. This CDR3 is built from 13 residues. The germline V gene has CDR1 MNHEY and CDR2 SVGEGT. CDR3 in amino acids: CTSSYVVTYEQYF. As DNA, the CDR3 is TGTACCAGCAGTTACGTGGTAACCTACGAGCAGTACTTC.

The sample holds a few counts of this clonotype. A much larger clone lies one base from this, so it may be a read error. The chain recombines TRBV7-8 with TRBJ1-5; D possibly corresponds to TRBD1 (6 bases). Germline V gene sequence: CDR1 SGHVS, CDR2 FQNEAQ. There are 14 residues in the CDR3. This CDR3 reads CAGSSEGGNQPQHF. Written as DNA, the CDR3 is TGTGCCGGCAGCAGTGAGGGGGGCAATCAGCCCCAGCATTTT.

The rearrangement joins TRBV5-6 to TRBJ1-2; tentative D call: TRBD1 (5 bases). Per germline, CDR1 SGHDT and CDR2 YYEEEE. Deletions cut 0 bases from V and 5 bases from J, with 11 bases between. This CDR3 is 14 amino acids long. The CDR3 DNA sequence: TGTGCCAGCAGCTTGGAACAGGATCTTTATGGCTACACCTTC. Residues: CASSLEQDLYGYTF. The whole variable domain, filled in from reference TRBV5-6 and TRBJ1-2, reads DAGVTQSPTHLIKTRGQQVTLRCSPKSGHDTVSWYQQALGQGPQFIFQYYEEEERQRGNFPDRFSGHQFPNYSSELNVNALLLGDSALYLCASSLEQDLYGYTFGSGTRLTVV.

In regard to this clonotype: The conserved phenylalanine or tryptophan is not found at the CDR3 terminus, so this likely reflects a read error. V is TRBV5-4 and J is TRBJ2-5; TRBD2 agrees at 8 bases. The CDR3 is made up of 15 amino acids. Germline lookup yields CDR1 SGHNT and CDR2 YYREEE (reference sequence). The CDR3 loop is CASSSPLAGGETQYL. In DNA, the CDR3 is TGTGCCAGCAGTTCACCTCTAGCGGGCGGAGAGACTCAGTACCTC.

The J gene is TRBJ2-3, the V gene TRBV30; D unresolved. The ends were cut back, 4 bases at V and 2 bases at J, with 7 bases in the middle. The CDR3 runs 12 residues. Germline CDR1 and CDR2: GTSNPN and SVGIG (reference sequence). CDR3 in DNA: TGTGCCTGGAACCCAAACACAGATACGCAGTATTTT. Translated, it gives CAWNPNTDTQYF. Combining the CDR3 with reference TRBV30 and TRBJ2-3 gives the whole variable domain SQTIHQWPATLVQPVGSPLSLECTVEGTSNPNLYWYRQAAGRGLQLLFYSVGIGQISSEVPQNLSASRPQDRQFILSSKKLLLSDSGFYLCAWNPNTDTQYFGPGTRLTVL.

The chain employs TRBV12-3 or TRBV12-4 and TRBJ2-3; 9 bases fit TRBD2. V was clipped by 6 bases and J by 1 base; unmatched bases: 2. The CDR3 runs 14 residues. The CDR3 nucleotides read TGTGCCAGCAGGACTAGCGGAGGCACAGATACGCAGTATTTT. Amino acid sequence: CASRTSGGTDTQYF.

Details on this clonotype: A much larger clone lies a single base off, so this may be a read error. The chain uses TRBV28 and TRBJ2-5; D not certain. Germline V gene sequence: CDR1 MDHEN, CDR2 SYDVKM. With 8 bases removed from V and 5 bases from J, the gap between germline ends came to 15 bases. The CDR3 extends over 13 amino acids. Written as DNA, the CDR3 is TGTGCCAGCGGCCCCCCCTCTGTGGAGACCCAGTACTTC. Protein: CASGPPSVETQYF.

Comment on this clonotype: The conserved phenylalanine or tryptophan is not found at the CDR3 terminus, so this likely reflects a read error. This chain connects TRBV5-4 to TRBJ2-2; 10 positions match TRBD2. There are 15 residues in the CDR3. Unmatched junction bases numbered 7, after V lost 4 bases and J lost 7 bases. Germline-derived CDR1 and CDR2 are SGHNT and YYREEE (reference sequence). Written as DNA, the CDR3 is TGTGCCAGCAGCCCGCTAGCGGGAGTTGGCGGGGAGCTGTTTGAT. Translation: CASSPLAGVGGELFD.

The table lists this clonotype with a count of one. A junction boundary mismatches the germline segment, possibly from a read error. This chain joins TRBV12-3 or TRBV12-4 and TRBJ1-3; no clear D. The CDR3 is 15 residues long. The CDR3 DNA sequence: TGTGCCAGCAGGTCAAACAGAGACTCTGGAAACATCATATATTTT. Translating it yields CASRSNRDSGNIIYF.

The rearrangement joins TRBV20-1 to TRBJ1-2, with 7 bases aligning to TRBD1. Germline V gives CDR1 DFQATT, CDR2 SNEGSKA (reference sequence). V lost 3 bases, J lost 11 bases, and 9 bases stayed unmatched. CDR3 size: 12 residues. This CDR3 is CSAREGAQGYTF. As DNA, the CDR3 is TGCAGTGCTAGGGAGGGGGCCCAGGGTTACACCTTC.

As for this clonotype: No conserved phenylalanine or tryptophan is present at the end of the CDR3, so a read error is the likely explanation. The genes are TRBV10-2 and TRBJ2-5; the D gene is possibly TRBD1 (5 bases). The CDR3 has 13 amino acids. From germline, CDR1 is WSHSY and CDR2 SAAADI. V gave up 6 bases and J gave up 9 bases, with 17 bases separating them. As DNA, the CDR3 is TGCGCCAGCAGAACCGAGGACATGGGGCCCCAGTACTAC. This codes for CASRTEDMGPQYY.

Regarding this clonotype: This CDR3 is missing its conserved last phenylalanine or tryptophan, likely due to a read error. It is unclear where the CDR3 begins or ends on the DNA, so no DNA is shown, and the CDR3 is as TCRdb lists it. The CDR3 region is CASSQRTGYDGYTL. The rearrangement uses TRBV4-1 and TRBJ1-2; no check of the table's D call, TRBD1, against the DNA was made. With termini counted, the CDR3 has 14 amino acids. The germline V gene encodes CDR1 MGHRA and CDR2 YSYEKL.